This TCR beta chain was captured by sequencing in a study of metastatic and nonmetastatic thyroid tumors. The CDR3 sequence is 16 residues long. Germline V gene lookup returns CDR1 LGHNA and CDR2 YSLEER. TCRdb re-processed the PCR reads through MiXCR. Counted here are roughly 93,000 clones, 12% occurring once; the ten biggest clones make up 10% to 12%. This clone was recorded at least ten times. At one end the junction does not follow the germline gene, possibly because of a read error. The sample carries other DNA sequences with the same CDR3. Every patient was untreated before thyroid surgery. Sequencing input: blood. The rearrangement links TRBV4-3 to TRBJ1-1; D is perhaps TRBD1 (6 bases). This receptor was identified in a female donor with papillary thyroid cancer or a benign thyroid nodule (not recorded which). Some clones in this sample may be carry-over from other donors' samples. In DNA form, the CDR3 reads TGCGCCAGCAGCCAAGATTCTCGGGCAGGGGCCCCTGAGGCTTTCTTT. Protein sequence: CASSQDSRAGAPEAFF.